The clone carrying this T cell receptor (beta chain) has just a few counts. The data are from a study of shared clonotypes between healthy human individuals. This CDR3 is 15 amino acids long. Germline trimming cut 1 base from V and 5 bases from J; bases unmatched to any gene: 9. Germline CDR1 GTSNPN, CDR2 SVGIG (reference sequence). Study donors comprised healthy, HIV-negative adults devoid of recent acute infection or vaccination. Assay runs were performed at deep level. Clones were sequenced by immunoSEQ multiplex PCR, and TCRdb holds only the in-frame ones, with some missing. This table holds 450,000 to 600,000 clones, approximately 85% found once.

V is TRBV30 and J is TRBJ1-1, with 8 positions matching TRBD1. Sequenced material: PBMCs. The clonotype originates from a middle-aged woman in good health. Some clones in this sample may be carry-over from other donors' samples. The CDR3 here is CAWSANVDRATEAFF. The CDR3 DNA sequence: TGTGCCTGGAGTGCCAACGTGGACAGGGCTACTGAAGCTTTCTTT. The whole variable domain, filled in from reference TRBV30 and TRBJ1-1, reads SQTIHQWPATLVQPVGSPLSLECTVEGTSNPNLYWYRQAAGRGLQLLFYSVGIGQISSEVPQNLSASRPQDRQFILSSKKLLLSDSGFYLCAWSANVDRATEAFFGQGTRLTVV.